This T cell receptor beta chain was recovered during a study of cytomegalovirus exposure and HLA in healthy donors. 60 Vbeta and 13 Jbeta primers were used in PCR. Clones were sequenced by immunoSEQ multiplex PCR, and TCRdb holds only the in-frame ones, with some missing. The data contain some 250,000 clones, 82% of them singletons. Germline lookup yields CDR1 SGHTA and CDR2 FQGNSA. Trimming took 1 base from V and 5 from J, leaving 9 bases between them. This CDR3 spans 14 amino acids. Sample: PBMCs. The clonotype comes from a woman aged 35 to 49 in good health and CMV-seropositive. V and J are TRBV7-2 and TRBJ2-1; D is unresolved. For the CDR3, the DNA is TGTGCCAGCAGCTTAGAGAGGAATCACAATGAGCAGTTCTTC. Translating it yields CASSLERNHNEQFF.